The rows below give T cell receptor beta chains drawn from one sample of a study of blood T cell repertoires in COVID-19. Using immunoSEQ multiplex PCR, the repertoire was profiled, and TCRdb retains in-frame clones only, with some absent. The sample consists of a few hundred thousand clones, 80% to 90% of them appearing once. Sequenced sample: peripheral blood. The receptors were gathered from a woman aged 45-65 years with COVID-19, enrolled during active disease. Both conserved end residues are part of each CDR3. The D gene is left open where the match is weak. Clone sizes are given selectively: once, few, many, or a class where the clone is expanded.

D: TRBD1
J: TRBJ2-3
V: TRBV5-1
size: NA
CDR3: CASSPGTELDTQYF
DNA: TGCGCCAGCAGCCCGGGGACAGAACTAGATACGCAGTATTTT

D: TRBD2
J: TRBJ2-3
V: TRBV29-1
size: NA
CDR3: CSSRGGTDTQYF
DNA: TGCAGCTCCCGGGGGGGCACAGATACGCAGTATTTT

D: NA
J: TRBJ2-1
V: TRBV3-1/TRBV3-2
size: once
CDR3: CASSASSRFNEQFF
DNA: TGTGCCAGCAGCGCGTCTAGCCGTTTCAATGAGCAGTTCTTC

D: NA
J: TRBJ1-1
V: TRBV29-1
size: NA
CDR3: CSVVSYTEAFF
DNA: TGCAGCGTTGTGTCGTACACTGAAGCTTTCTTT

D: NA
J: TRBJ2-7
V: TRBV27
size: NA
CDR3: CASSARDGWEQYF
DNA: TGTGCCAGCAGTGCGCGGGACGGGTGGGAGCAGTACTTC

D: NA
J: TRBJ1-5
V: TRBV28
size: NA
CDR3: CASSLNRASRANQPQHF
DNA: TGTGCCAGCAGTTTGAACAGGGCTTCCCGGGCCAATCAGCCCCAGCATTTT

D: NA
J: TRBJ2-1
V: TRBV7-6
size: NA
CDR3: CASSPGVPTMGEQFF
DNA: TGTGCCAGCAGCCCAGGGGTCCCCACAATGGGTGAGCAGTTCTTC

D: TRBD2
J: TRBJ2-1
V: TRBV27
size: NA
CDR3: CASSHLQREIDEQFF
DNA: TGTGCCAGCTCCCACCTCCAGCGGGAGATAGATGAGCAGTTCTTC

D: TRBD1
J: TRBJ2-2
V: TRBV5-1
size: NA
CDR3: CASSPHRTGSGTGELFF
DNA: TGCGCCAGCAGCCCCCACCGGACAGGGAGCGGCACCGGGGAGCTGTTTTTT

D: NA
J: TRBJ1-2
V: TRBV5-1
size: NA
CDR3: CASSFDRSYGYTF
DNA: TGCGCCAGCAGTTTTGACAGGAGTTATGGCTACACCTTC

D: NA
J: TRBJ2-3
V: TRBV5-4
size: once
CDR3: CASSLGEGTSTDTQYF
DNA: TGTGCCAGCAGCTTGGGAGAGGGCACTAGCACAGATACGCAGTATTTT

D: NA
J: TRBJ1-6
V: TRBV18
size: few
CDR3: CASSSLRQASYNSPLHF
DNA: TGTGCCAGCTCATCGTTACGACAGGCCTCCTATAATTCACCCCTCCACTTT

D: TRBD2
J: TRBJ2-5
V: TRBV28
size: NA
CDR3: CASTLAGIQETQYF
DNA: TGTGCCAGCACACTAGCGGGTATCCAAGAGACCCAGTACTTC

D: TRBD2
J: TRBJ2-2
V: TRBV7-8
size: NA
CDR3: CASSAFSGRPTGELFF
DNA: TGTGCCAGCAGCGCCTTTAGCGGGAGGCCAACCGGGGAGCTGTTTTTT

D: TRBD1
J: TRBJ2-1
V: TRBV24-1
size: NA
CDR3: CATSDTTGGFEQFF
DNA: TGTGCCACCAGTGATACGACAGGGGGATTTGAGCAGTTCTTC

D: TRBD2
J: TRBJ2-5
V: TRBV10-2
size: NA
CDR3: CASSEGTSGSGETQYF
DNA: TGCGCCAGCAGTGAGGGGACTAGCGGGAGCGGGGAGACCCAGTACTTC